Listed below are T cell receptor beta chains from one sample, sequenced in a study of blood T cell repertoires in COVID-19. Produced via immunoSEQ multiplex PCR; TCRdb's table is partial and in-frame only. Counted here are under 60,000 clones, about 86% occurring once; the ten biggest clones make up 6% to 6.5%. The sequenced sample consisted of peripheral blood. These receptors originate from a woman aged 60-75 years with COVID-19, enrolled during active disease. CDR3s include the opening cysteine and the closing phenylalanine or tryptophan. Fields, in order: D gene, clone size, V gene, J gene, CDR3 DNA, CDR3 protein. D genes are given only for firm matches. Some rows mark clone size as missing; the rest say once, few, many or name a class of expanded clone.

D: TRBD2
size: .
V: TRBV10-3
J: TRBJ2-1
DNA: TGTGCCACCACGGGGGGGACTAGCGGGACCACCGGGTACAATGAGCAGTTCTTC
CDR3: CATTGGTSGTTGYNEQFF

D: TRBD1
size: .
V: TRBV13
J: TRBJ2-1
DNA: TGTGCCAGCAGCACACGATCCGGGACAGGGGACTACAATGAGCAGTTCTTC
CDR3: CASSTRSGTGDYNEQFF

D: TRBD1
size: few
V: TRBV14
J: TRBJ2-5
DNA: TGTGCCAGCAGCCAAGACAGGGGGCGTTTGGAGACCCAGTACTTC
CDR3: CASSQDRGRLETQYF

D: TRBD1
size: .
V: TRBV2
J: TRBJ1-5
DNA: TGTGCCAGCAGGGCCGTGACAGGGCGCAATCAGCCCCAGCATTTT
CDR3: CASRAVTGRNQPQHF

D: .
size: few
V: TRBV12-3/TRBV12-4
J: TRBJ1-5
DNA: TGTGCCAGCACCCCTCAGTATCAGCCCCAGCATTTT
CDR3: CASTPQYQPQHF

D: TRBD1
size: .
V: TRBV5-6
J: TRBJ1-5
DNA: TGTGCCAGCAGCTTAGGACAGGCTAACAATCAGCCCCAGCATTTT
CDR3: CASSLGQANNQPQHF

D: .
size: .
V: TRBV28
J: TRBJ1-5
DNA: TGTGCCAGCAGTTTGGGTGGGCATCAGCCCCAGCATTTT
CDR3: CASSLGGHQPQHF

D: TRBD2
size: .
V: TRBV24-1
J: TRBJ2-1
DNA: TGTGCCACCAGCCGGGAGGGAACCTACAATGAGCAGTTCTTC
CDR3: CATSREGTYNEQFF

D: .
size: .
V: TRBV10-3
J: TRBJ1-5
DNA: TGTGCCATCGGGCTCGGGGGGTTCGGTCAGCCCCAGCATTTT
CDR3: CAIGLGGFGQPQHF

D: TRBD1
size: few
V: TRBV11-2
J: TRBJ1-6
DNA: TGTGCCAGCAGCTTCTCCGGGACAGGTAATTCACCCCTCCACTTT
CDR3: CASSFSGTGNSPLHF

D: .
size: .
V: TRBV28
J: TRBJ2-7
DNA: TGTGCCAGCGGCGGGCGTCGGTACGAGCAGTACTTC
CDR3: CASGGRRYEQYF

D: TRBD2
size: .
V: TRBV2
J: TRBJ2-7
DNA: TGTGCCACCAAACCCGGGGGGACCTACGAGCAGTACTTC
CDR3: CATKPGGTYEQYF

D: TRBD1
size: .
V: TRBV27
J: TRBJ2-2
DNA: TGTGCCAGCAGTTTATACAGTCCCGGGACAGGGGCCGGGGAGCTGTTTTTT
CDR3: CASSLYSPGTGAGELFF

D: .
size: .
V: TRBV21-1
J: TRBJ1-1
DNA: TGTGCCAGCAGCAAAAGCGGGGCAGGAGACACTGAAGCTTTCTTT
CDR3: CASSKSGAGDTEAFF

D: .
size: .
V: TRBV10-1
J: TRBJ2-2
DNA: TGCGCCAGCAGTGAGAAGGGGGATAACACCGGGGAGCTGTTTTTT
CDR3: CASSEKGDNTGELFF

D: .
size: .
V: TRBV29-1
J: TRBJ2-5
DNA: TGCAGCGTTGGGATGGGGCTAGGAGGGGAGACCCAGTACTTC
CDR3: CSVGMGLGGETQYF

D: .
size: .
V: TRBV4-2
J: TRBJ2-2
DNA: TGTGCCAGCAGCCAAGATGCGACATTAACCGGGGAGCTGTTTTTT
CDR3: CASSQDATLTGELFF

D: TRBD1
size: .
V: TRBV28
J: TRBJ1-1
DNA: TGTGCCAGCAGTCGGACAGGGAGGGAGACTTTCTTT
CDR3: CASSRTGRETFF

D: .
size: .
V: TRBV18
J: TRBJ1-3
DNA: TGTGCCAGCTCACCATCCAGTTCGGGAAACACCATATATTTT
CDR3: CASSPSSSGNTIYF

D: .
size: .
V: TRBV28
J: TRBJ2-1
DNA: TGTGCCAGCAGTTTGAGAGGCAATGAGCAGTTCTTC
CDR3: CASSLRGNEQFF

D: .
size: .
V: TRBV5-6
J: TRBJ2-1
DNA: TGTGCCAGCAGCTATAACTCAGGGTTTTGGAATGAGCAGTTCTTC
CDR3: CASSYNSGFWNEQFF

D: TRBD1
size: .
V: TRBV28
J: TRBJ2-2
DNA: TGTGCCAGCAGTGCCTTCCCCCAGGGGGCCGCGAACACCGGGGAGCTGTTTTTT
CDR3: CASSAFPQGAANTGELFF

D: .
size: .
V: TRBV7-2
J: TRBJ1-1
DNA: TGTGCCAGCAGGAAAAGCCCAGGGTTTAGGGCTGAAGCTTTCTTT
CDR3: CASRKSPGFRAEAFF

D: .
size: .
V: TRBV2
J: TRBJ1-2
DNA: TGTGCCAGCAGTGTCACAGAAAACTATGGCTACACCTTC
CDR3: CASSVTENYGYTF

D: TRBD2
size: .
V: TRBV5-6
J: TRBJ2-7
DNA: TGTGCCAGCAGCTTGTTCGGGAGCGGGAGGTTGAACGAGCAGTACTTC
CDR3: CASSLFGSGRLNEQYF

D: .
size: .
V: TRBV19
J: TRBJ2-1
DNA: TGTGCCAGTAGTCGGGGTAGCGGAGGATACAATGAGCAGTTCTTC
CDR3: CASSRGSGGYNEQFF

D: .
size: .
V: TRBV12-3/TRBV12-4
J: TRBJ2-2
DNA: TGTGCCAGCAGTTCCACAGGGTTCGGGGAGCTGTTTTTT
CDR3: CASSSTGFGELFF

D: .
size: .
V: TRBV25-1
J: TRBJ2-3
DNA: TGTGCCAGCAGTGAAGAGGCGAATACGCAGTATTTT
CDR3: CASSEEANTQYF

D: .
size: .
V: TRBV20-1
J: TRBJ1-1
DNA: TGCAGTGCTACGTTAGTTGAAGCTTTCTTT
CDR3: CSATLVEAFF

D: TRBD2
size: .
V: TRBV7-8
J: TRBJ2-7
DNA: TGTGCCAGCAGCTTAGAACAAGCGGGACTCCAAATAGGAGTCGAGCAGTACTTC
CDR3: CASSLEQAGLQIGVEQYF

D: .
size: .
V: TRBV18
J: TRBJ1-4
DNA: TGTGCCAGCTCACGGGGCATGAATGAAAAACTGTTTTTT
CDR3: CASSRGMNEKLFF